This T cell receptor beta chain was recorded in a study of blood T cell repertoires in COVID-19. Study details: T cells, B-cell-depleted T cells, or PBMCs supplied cDNA or gDNA.

Per the original methods: It was from reference gene primer amplification that nucleated cell counts were estimated. Profiling relied on immunoSEQ multiplex PCR, and the TCRdb table lists in-frame clones only, not all of them. From that table come the V and J calls and clone size; the DNA was used to work out D and trimming. This table has about 120,000 clones, 84% appearing once. The V gene's germline CDR1 is MDHEN and CDR2 SYDVKM. This CDR3 is built from 14 residues. The ends lost 7 bases at V and 6 bases at J; junction bases unmatched: 9. The material sequenced was PBMCs or T cells enriched from blood (not recorded which). The V call is TRBV28, the J call TRBJ2-3; the match to TRBD2 covers 8 bases. This receptor was identified in a woman younger than 45 who had recovered from COVID-19. CDR3 protein: CASNSGGPVDTQYF. CDR3 bases: TGTGCCAGCAACTCGGGAGGGCCGGTGGATACGCAGTATTTT.